This T cell receptor beta chain was obtained from a study of cytomegalovirus exposure and HLA in healthy donors. Study-level background: Of roughly 400 genotyped donors, roughly 81% grouped in the Caucasian-associated ancestry cluster. Whole-study results and caveats: Later on, analysis showed that most CMV-associated TCR beta chains appeared to be HLA-restricted. CMV serostatus was the sole immune exposure information available.

This CDR3 spans 15 amino acids. The germline gives CDR1 MNHEY, CDR2 SMNVEV (reference sequence). With 1 base removed from V and 4 bases from J, the gap between germline ends came to 12 bases. This clone has only a few counts. Antigen: not known. PCR amplification relied on 60 Vbeta primers (plus 13 Jbeta primers). Sequencing used immunoSEQ multiplex PCR; TCRdb keeps in-frame clones, though not all of them. This table holds 110,000 to 150,000 clones, 72% found once. The J gene is TRBJ2-3, the V gene TRBV27; no firm D call. The sample was PBMCs. This receptor was obtained from a man aged 40-50 years in good health and CMV-seronegative. The CDR3, as DNA: TGTGCCAGCAGTTTATTGAGCAGGCCCGCAGATACGCAGTATTTT. Protein: CASSLLSRPADTQYF.